This entry lists 29 T cell receptor beta chains sequenced from one sample in a study of identical twins. TCRdb itself ran the 5' RACE reads through MiXCR, one entry per CDR3 protein. The top ten hold approximately 4.5% of the sample, which has hundreds of thousands of distinct CDR3 sequences, around 21% seen once. This sample also appeared in a second study, on T cells expressing NK-cell markers.

The sequencing sample was made of PBMCs. These TCRs come from a young woman in good health.

This clonotype appeared a few times. The chain couples TRBV7-9 to TRBJ1-3, with a possible D match to TRBD1 (5 bases). CDR1 SEHNR and CDR2 FQNEAQ come from the germline V gene (reference sequence). The CDR3 has 12 amino acids. The V gene lost 3 bases and the J gene lost 6 bases, with 6 bases spanning the gap. The CDR3 region is CASSLGLNTIYF. CDR3 coding DNA: TGTGCCAGCAGCTTGGGGCTAAACACCATATATTTT.

A single count supports this clonotype. The CDR3 loop reads CASSLARGEWFF. In DNA form, the CDR3 reads TGTGCCAGCAGCTTAGCGCGAGGAGAATGGTTCTTC. The chain couples TRBV7-2 to TRBJ2-1; D ambiguous. This CDR3 has 12 residues. V lost 0 bases, J lost 15 bases, and 12 bases lay in between. Looked up from germline, CDR1 is SGHTA and CDR2 is FQGNSA. The whole variable domain, remainder taken from reference TRBV7-2 and TRBJ2-1, is GAGVSQSPSNKVTEKGKDVELRCDPISGHTALYWYRQSLGQGLEFLIYFQGNSAPDKSGLPSDRFSAERTGGSVSTLTIQRTQQEDSAVYLCASSLARGEWFFGPGTRLTVL.

The V call is TRBV7-9, the J call TRBJ2-7; D could derive from TRBD1 or TRBD2 (6 bases each). The CDR3 is 15 residues long. Germline CDR1 and CDR2: SEHNR and FQNEAQ (reference sequence). The ends were cut back, 3 bases at V and 2 bases at J, with 14 bases in the middle. The CDR3 DNA is TGTGCCAGCAGCTTGTTGAGGGGGGTTGCCTACGAGCAGTACTTC. It is translated as CASSLLRGVAYEQYF.

The rearrangement uses TRBV3-1 and TRBJ2-7, with D uncertain. The CDR3 loop spans 15 amino acids. V was trimmed by 1 base and J by 3 bases, leaving 13 bases between them. Germline CDR1 is LGHDT and CDR2 is YNNKEL (reference sequence). In nucleotides, the CDR3 is TGTGCCAGCAGCCAAGGCGTCCAGAAATACTACGAGCAGTACTTC. Amino acids: CASSQGVQKYYEQYF.

The rearrangement links TRBV11-2 to TRBJ2-5, with D unresolved. The CDR3 loop spans 14 amino acids. Trimming cost V 0 bases and J 5 bases, with 10 bases left between them. Looked up from germline, CDR1 is SGHAT and CDR2 is FQNNGV. The chain's CDR3 is CASSLEARSETQYF. The CDR3 bases are TGTGCCAGCAGCTTAGAAGCTAGAAGCGAGACCCAGTACTTC. The variable domain in full, with the rest retrieved from reference TRBV11-2 and TRBJ2-5, is EAGVAQSPRYKIIEKRQSVAFWCNPISGHATLYWYQQILGQGPKLLIQFQNNGVVDDSQLPKDRFSAERLKGVDSTLKIQPAKLEDSAVYLCASSLEARSETQYFGPGTRLLVL.

This clonotype was counted a few times. The chain combines TRBV20-1 with TRBJ2-1; possible D gene TRBD1, 6 bases. The CDR3 totals 14 residues. CDR1 is DFQATT, CDR2 SNEGSKA, per germline (reference sequence). Trimming took 5 bases from V and 8 from J, leaving 19 bases between them. The CDR3 sequence is CSAGSWDTRDEQFF. For the CDR3, the DNA is TGCAGTGCTGGCTCTTGGGACACAAGAGATGAGCAGTTCTTC.

The gene calls are TRBV7-9 and TRBJ1-3, with D hard to call. The CDR3 is made up of 15 amino acids. Germline V gene sequence: CDR1 SEHNR, CDR2 FQNEAQ (reference sequence). Trimming removed 1 base from V and 5 bases from J, with 12 bases in between. CDR3 DNA sequence: TGTGCCAGCAGCTTAGATGAGGATCGGAGAAACACCATATATTTT. It encodes CASSLDEDRRNTIYF.

This CDR3 is CSVLRGPTEAFF. CDR3 in DNA: TGCAGCGTTCTCAGGGGGCCAACTGAAGCTTTCTTT. J is TRBJ1-1 and V is TRBV29-1, with TRBD1 identical over 8 bases. The germline V gene has CDR1 SQVTM and CDR2 ANQGSEA. The trim removed 5 bases at V and 5 bases at J, leaving 4 bases unmatched. The CDR3 contains 12 residues.

Ten or more counts support this clonotype. Written as DNA, the CDR3 is TGCAGTGCTCTAGGACAGGGTGGGAACACTGAAGCTTTCTTT. Its translation is CSALGQGGNTEAFF. J is TRBJ1-1 and V is TRBV20-1; 8 bases map to TRBD1. V was clipped by 5 bases and J by 1 base; unmatched bases: 6. The V gene's germline CDR1 is DFQATT and CDR2 SNEGSKA (reference sequence). The CDR3 length is 14 residues.

This clonotype was seen a handful of times. The rearrangement joins TRBV5-1 to TRBJ2-1, with D maybe TRBD2 (6 bases). The germline V gene encodes CDR1 SGHRS and CDR2 YFSETQ. Trimming shortened V by 4 bases and J by 5 bases, and 13 bases separated the two germline ends. The CDR3 runs 14 residues. The CDR3 is CASSLRDLNNEQFF. The DNA for the CDR3 is TGCGCCAGCAGCCTTCGGGACTTGAACAATGAGCAGTTCTTC.

The table lists this clonotype with a few counts. This chain links TRBV12-3 or TRBV12-4 with TRBJ2-1; D is tentatively TRBD1 or TRBD2 (5 bases each). V was shortened by 4 bases and J by 6 bases, with 13 bases between the two germline ends. The length of the CDR3 is 14 residues. DNA for the CDR3: TGTGCCAGCAGTTCCCCTCCTGGGACCAATGAGCAGTTCTTC. Its protein is CASSSPPGTNEQFF.

The chain is built from TRBV5-1 and TRBJ1-1, with D possibly TRBD1 on 6 matching bases. The CDR3 sequence is 15 residues long. Germline V CDR1 and CDR2: SGHRS, YFSETQ. V gave up 5 bases and J gave up 4 bases, with 18 bases separating them. The CDR3 spells CASSAVGGSVTEAFF. DNA for the CDR3: TGCGCCAGCAGTGCCGTGGGGGGCTCGGTCACTGAAGCTTTCTTT.

This clonotype was observed a few times. The chain has TRBV10-3 and TRBJ2-5; 9 positions agree with TRBD1. The J segment lost 6 bases and the V segment lost 0 bases, leaving 5 bases of the junction unmatched. Germline CDR1 ENHRY, CDR2 SYGVKD. CDR3 size: 15 residues. The CDR3 DNA follows: TGTGCCATCAGTGAGTCACAAGACAGGGGGAAGACCCAGTACTTC. Translating it yields CAISESQDRGKTQYF.

This clonotype was seen only a few times. This chain links TRBV6-5 with TRBJ2-5, with 8 bases lining up with TRBD1. This CDR3 spans 13 amino acids. Germline-derived CDR1 and CDR2 are MNHEY and SVGAGI. V gave up 2 bases and J gave up 4 bases; unmatched junction bases: 0. The CDR3 spells CASSYDRGETQYF. The DNA for the CDR3 is TGTGCCAGCAGTTACGACAGGGGAGAGACCCAGTACTTC.

This clonotype has more than one count but fewer than ten. The J gene is TRBJ1-3, the V gene TRBV28; TRBD1 agrees at 8 bases. V dropped 6 bases and J dropped 4; count of bases not matched to a gene: 8. Per the germline V gene, CDR1 is MDHEN and CDR2 is SYDVKM. The CDR3 contains 15 residues. The CDR3 sequence: CASSSGRTGGNTIYF. CDR3 nucleotides: TGTGCCAGCAGCTCCGGGAGGACAGGGGGAAACACCATATATTTT.

This clonotype was recorded a few times. This chain uses TRBV20-1 with TRBJ2-7; D gene unclear. This CDR3 spans 10 amino acids. Germline V gene lookup returns CDR1 DFQATT and CDR2 SNEGSKA (reference sequence). Trimming removed 5 bases from V and 9 bases from J, with 11 bases in between. CDR3 bases: TGCAGTGCTCATTCTGGAGCGCAGTACTTC. Encoded protein: CSAHSGAQYF.

There are a few counts of this clonotype. The genes are TRBV5-6 and TRBJ2-1, with D possibly being TRBD2 (7 bases). CDR3 length: 15 residues. Trimming shortened V by 2 bases and J by 7 bases, and 16 bases separated the two germline ends. Germline CDR1 reads SGHDT; CDR2 reads YYEEEE. The DNA for the CDR3 is TGTGCCAGCAGCTTTAGGGGGGGGGCCGGTAATGAGCAGTTCTTC. Protein sequence: CASSFRGGAGNEQFF.

The table lists this clonotype with a count of one. The J gene is TRBJ2-2, the V gene TRBV20-1; TRBD2 aligns across 11 bases. Germline CDR1 DFQATT, CDR2 SNEGSKA (reference sequence). The CDR3 is made up of 14 amino acids. V lost 3 bases and J lost 6; bases outside the gene matches: 3. The CDR3 reads CSASGLAGPGELFF. DNA for the CDR3: TGCAGTGCTAGCGGACTAGCGGGTCCCGGGGAGCTGTTTTTT.

This clonotype turned up a few times. The chain links TRBV20-1 to TRBJ1-4; D remains ambiguous. Trimming cost V 0 bases and J 7 bases, with 12 bases left between them. Germline V gene lookup returns CDR1 DFQATT and CDR2 SNEGSKA (reference sequence). The CDR3 spans 14 residues. The CDR3 sequence: CSARDHGASEKLFF. The CDR3 DNA reads as TGCAGTGCTAGAGATCATGGAGCGAGTGAAAAACTGTTTTTT.

This clonotype was detected a few times. This chain joins TRBV6-5 and TRBJ1-2; 8 nucleotides agree with TRBD1. Unmatched junction bases numbered 3, after V lost 2 bases and J lost 10 bases. The CDR3 spans 12 residues. Germline CDR1 reads MNHEY; CDR2 reads SVGAGI. The CDR3 region is CASSYRQGIYTF. CDR3 in DNA: TGTGCCAGCAGTTACCGACAGGGGATCTACACCTTC.

This clonotype was found a few times. This rearrangement joins TRBV6-5 to TRBJ1-5, with TRBD1 matching 7 bases. Germline CDR1 reads MNHEY; CDR2 reads SVGAGI. The CDR3 length is 16 residues. After removal of 3 bases from V and 3 bases from J, the junction contained 8 bases not matched to a gene. The CDR3 sequence is CASSYIGTANNQPQHF. The CDR3 DNA sequence: TGTGCCAGCAGTTATATAGGGACAGCCAACAATCAGCCCCAGCATTTT.

This clonotype was seen a handful of times. The V call is TRBV20-1, the J call TRBJ1-3; TRBD1 might be the D (5 bases). Between the trimmed V and J ends, which lost 6 bases and 0 bases, there was a span of 12 bases. The V gene's germline CDR1 is DFQATT and CDR2 SNEGSKA (reference sequence). The CDR3 runs to 14 residues. The CDR3 spells CSATRDFSGNTIYF. The CDR3 DNA reads TGCAGTGCAACCCGGGACTTCTCTGGAAACACCATATATTTT.

This clonotype was detected only a few times. The rearrangement uses TRBV20-1 and TRBJ2-1; 13 nucleotides match TRBD2. Unmatched junction bases numbered 5, after V lost 6 bases and J lost 3 bases. This CDR3 has 15 residues. Per the germline V gene, CDR1 is DFQATT and CDR2 is SNEGSKA (reference sequence). The CDR3 coding sequence is TGCAGTGCAGACAGACTAGCGGGAGGCTACAATGAGCAGTTCTTC. Translation gives CSADRLAGGYNEQFF.

This rearrangement joins TRBV20-1 to TRBJ1-2; 7 bases line up with TRBD1. The CDR3 is made up of 11 amino acids. Trimming took 6 bases from V and 6 from J; bases not matched to a gene: 4. Germline CDR1 reads DFQATT; CDR2 reads SNEGSKA (reference sequence). The CDR3, as DNA: TGCAGTGCGGGACAGCGGAATGGCTACACCTTC. Translating it yields CSAGQRNGYTF.

The chain has TRBV6-1 and TRBJ2-7; D may be TRBD1 (5 bases). The V and J ends lost 6 bases and 4 bases respectively, with 25 bases between them. This CDR3 spans 17 amino acids. Germline values: CDR1 MNHNS, CDR2 SASEGT. The DNA for the CDR3 is TGTGCCAGCAGCCGACCCACTTCAACAGGTCTCGCTTACGAGCAGTACTTC. Translated: CASSRPTSTGLAYEQYF.

The CDR3 DNA is TGCGCCAGCAGCTCGGGACAGTACACCGGGGAGCTGTTTTTT. Its protein product is CASSSGQYTGELFF. The chain is built from TRBV5-1 and TRBJ2-2; 7 bases fit TRBD1. The J segment lost 3 bases and the V segment lost 3 bases, leaving 2 bases of the junction unmatched. CDR3 length: 14 amino acids. Germline V gene sequence: CDR1 SGHRS, CDR2 YFSETQ.

This sequence joins TRBV3-1 and TRBJ1-4; perhaps TRBD1 as D (6 bases). V was cut by 1 base and J by 9 bases, with 15 bases left in between. The CDR3 extends over 15 amino acids. Germline V CDR1 and CDR2: LGHDT, YNNKEL (reference sequence). This CDR3 is CASSQAVTQGQKLFF. The CDR3 nucleotides read TGTGCCAGCAGCCAAGCAGTGACACAGGGCCAAAAACTGTTTTTT.

This clonotype was observed a few times. The chain combines TRBV3-1 with TRBJ2-7; a weak D match, TRBD2 (5 bases). The CDR3 has 13 amino acids. Germline V gives CDR1 LGHDT, CDR2 YNNKEL (reference sequence). Trimming stripped 3 bases from V and 7 bases from J, with 13 bases between. CDR3: CASSHSLTGEQYF. The CDR3 DNA follows: TGTGCCAGCAGCCACAGTCTGACGGGGGAGCAGTACTTC.

To note about this clonotype: The junction does not match germline at one end; this may be a read error. The CDR3 coding sequence is TGTGCCAGCAGTGAGGGAACTCTCCAAAGCTTC. It translates to CASSEGTLQSF. This chain links TRBV2 with TRBJ2-5; D gene uncertain. Germline V lookup: CDR1 SNHLY, CDR2 FYNNEI. This CDR3 is 11 amino acids long.